This entry describes one TCR beta chain. Which antigen it targets is not known. No base quality values were provided; no much bigger clone lies one nucleotide off. Receptors were amplified or captured by the immunoSEQ multiplex PCR assay. TCRdb holds this immuneACCESS table with in-frame rearrangements only. Some clones are missing; in checked studies, unresolved V genes explain under half, and the rest has no known cause. The sample includes 640,000 or so clones, with more than 75% observed a single time. The top ten clonotypes cover under 0.01% of the sample. The data were taken from a study of shared T cell receptors in the human thymus (TCRdb year 2021). Background for the entire study: The study examined how self-reactive, shared T-cell receptor alpha chains are generated in the human thymus.

V and J lose 5 bases and 0 bases, and a span of 8 bases separates them. From the germline V gene (reference sequence), CDR1 is MNHNY and CDR2 is SVGAGI. Measured from the cysteine to the phenylalanine, the CDR3 is 14 residues long. CDR3 DNA is the only sequence kept; it has 42 bases, read in frame from the first base. The sample was also linked to a second study, of human thymus T cells. According to the second study: Donors were immunologically healthy infants undergoing open corrective cardiac surgery for congenital heart defects in Finland. The thymus tissue came from surgical resects taken out during corrective cardiac surgery. Biased V and J gene segment usage appeared to be present in both thymic and peripheral blood repertoires. The related research reported highly overlapping thymic TCR repertoires among unrelated individuals. The study used eight infant thymus samples plus four related peripheral blood samples to characterize TCR alpha and beta repertoires. Donor ages ranged from about 6 to 244 days, and the cohort comprised over 5 male and a couple of female infants. Thymocytes were released mechanically from tissue and stored at -70 °C as pellets of about 10-34 million cells. A QIAsymphony instrument was used to extract genomic DNA from frozen cell pellets. Using the immunoSEQ multiplex PCR assay, the TCRB and TCRAD loci were amplified from a standardized quantity of quality-controlled genomic DNA. The amplicons covered the V(D)J region and were long enough to include the CDR3 and to identify the V and J genes. Through the commercial immunoSEQ service, the amplicons were sequenced on an Illumina platform. Primer bias and sequencing errors were corrected as previously described, and TCRAD and TCRB were defined on the basis of the IMGT database. Analysis of the repertoires was done with immunoSEQ Analyzer 3.0 and VDJTools and included basic statistics, V/J segment usage, diversity estimates, rarefaction and pairwise overlap. Diversity was estimated with Chao1, ChaoE, Efron-Thisted, Shannon and inverse Simpson indices, and also on datasets down-sampled to the smallest sample. Repertoire overlap was determined by strict matching of CDR3 nucleotide sequence, V gene and J gene, and Jaccard-based multidimensional scaling clustering was applied. Thymus samples yielded on average approximately 840,000 unique TCRB clonotypes, compared with 75,000 to 100,000 from blood samples.

Material: thymocytes. Rearrangement joined TRBV6-6 to TRBJ1-5, with no D gene named confidently. The receptor comes from a boy under two years old with a congenital heart defect. Donor details come from another sample of the same person, matched by shared clones. The CDR3 region reads CASSHVHSNQPQHF. The DNA sequence is given as TGTGCCAGCAGTCATGTTCATAGCAATCAGCCCCAGCATTTT.